The 11 T cell receptor beta chains below come from one sample, sequenced in a study of T cell responses to AZD1222 COVID-19 vaccine. Profiled with immunoSEQ multiplex PCR; TCRdb holds only in-frame clones, not every one. The sample records some 190,000 clones, approximately 94% being singletons. The sample was peripheral blood, taken 28 days after the second dose of the MenACWY control vaccine. These receptors all come from an adult who received the MenACWY meningococcal vaccine as a control.

The rearrangement links TRBV5-1 to TRBJ2-1, with 12 bases fitting TRBD2. Looked up from germline, CDR1 is SGHRS and CDR2 is YFSETQ. With 4 bases clipped from V and 6 bases from J, the junction kept 5 bases outside the gene matches. This CDR3 has 15 amino acids. DNA of the CDR3: TGCGCCAGCAGCCACGGGACTAGCGGGCTCAATGAGCAGTTCTTC. Its protein is CASSHGTSGLNEQFF.

The chain carries TRBV4-3 and TRBJ1-1, with no clear D. Looked up from germline, CDR1 is LGHNA and CDR2 is YSLEER. This CDR3 contains 18 residues. Between the trimmed V and J ends, which lost 3 bases and 0 bases, there was a span of 20 bases. The CDR3 region has the DNA TGCGCCAGCAGCCAGGGCGAGGCCTCCCTTATTATGAACACTGAAGCTTTCTTT. It yields the protein CASSQGEASLIMNTEAFF.

This chain connects TRBV6-5 to TRBJ1-1; 9 bases line up with TRBD1. The ends lost 6 bases at V and 0 bases at J; junction bases unmatched: 5. The CDR3 consists of 15 residues. CDR1 is MNHEY and CDR2 is SVGAGI in the germline V gene. The CDR3: CASRVQGAMNTEAFF. CDR3 bases: TGTGCCAGCAGAGTACAGGGGGCCATGAACACTGAAGCTTTCTTT.

This chain joins TRBV19 and TRBJ2-7, with D possibly being TRBD2 (6 bases). Trimming took off 5 bases at V and 4 bases at J, with 12 bases between the two ends. Germline values: CDR1 LNHDA, CDR2 SQIVND (reference sequence). There are 13 residues in the CDR3. The CDR3 loop is CASSGGIGYEQYF. As DNA, the CDR3 is TGTGCCAGTAGTGGCGGGATAGGGTACGAGCAGTACTTC. The full variable domain, in which reference TRBV19 and TRBJ2-7 provide the parts outside the CDR3, is DGGITQSPKYLFRKEGQNVTLSCEQNLNHDAMYWYRQDPGQGLRLIYYSQIVNDFQKGDIAEGYSVSREKKESFPLTVTSAQKNPTAFYLCASSGGIGYEQYFGPGTRLTVT.

CDR3 DNA: TGTGCCAGCAGCTTAGAAAGCCGGAACTCCTACGAGCAGTACTTC. This encodes CASSLESRNSYEQYF. V gene TRBV7-6 combines with J gene TRBJ2-7; D gene ambiguous. Germline values: CDR1 SGHVS, CDR2 FNYEAQ. V was trimmed by 1 base and J by 0 bases, leaving 10 bases between them. CDR3 size: 15 residues.

The chain uses TRBV5-6 and TRBJ2-2; the D call may be TRBD1 or TRBD2 (5 bases each). The germline V gene encodes CDR1 SGHDT and CDR2 YYEEEE. This CDR3 has 16 residues. The V gene lost 2 bases and the J gene lost 3 bases, with 14 bases spanning the gap. Written as DNA, the CDR3 is TGTGCCAGCAGCTTTAGCGTACAGGACTACACCGGGGAGCTGTTTTTT. This codes for CASSFSVQDYTGELFF.

This clone was recorded once. The chain combines TRBV6-5 with TRBJ1-1; a weak D match, TRBD1 (6 bases). This CDR3 is 15 amino acids long. Trimming cost V 4 bases and J 4 bases, with 16 bases left between them. The germline V gene has CDR1 MNHEY and CDR2 SVGAGI. CDR3 bases: TGTGCCAGCAGTTCCCCCGGAGGGGGTAGCACTGAAGCTTTCTTT. Translated, it gives CASSSPGGGSTEAFF.

The CDR3 DNA sequence: TGTGCCAGCAGCCTCGGGACAGGGAGCTCTGGAAACACCATATATTTT. Protein sequence: CASSLGTGSSGNTIYF. J is TRBJ1-3 and V is TRBV7-6; 9 nucleotides agree with TRBD1. Trimming removed 5 bases from V and 0 bases from J; junction bases left unmatched: 5. Germline-derived CDR1 and CDR2 are SGHVS and FNYEAQ. This CDR3 is 16 amino acids long. The variable domain in full, with the rest retrieved from reference TRBV7-6 and TRBJ1-3, is GAGVSQSPRYKVTKRGQDVALRCDPISGHVSLYWYRQALGQGPEFLTYFNYEAQQDKSGLPNDRFSAERPEGSISTLTIQRTEQRDSAMYRCASSLGTGSSGNTIYFGEGSWLTVV.

The V gene is TRBV4-2, the J gene TRBJ2-1; 10 bases agree with TRBD2. Trimming cost V 0 bases and J 6 bases; bases outside gene matches: 8. CDR1 LGHNA and CDR2 YNFKEQ come from the germline V gene. The CDR3 has 17 amino acids. The CDR3, as DNA: TGTGCCAGCAGCCAAGAGGCTAGCGGGAGCCTCGGCAATGAGCAGTTCTTC. Translation: CASSQEASGSLGNEQFF.

The table lists this clone with a count of one. DNA of the CDR3: TGTGCCAGCAGTGAGACAGCCTGGGAGCAGTACTTC. It translates to CASSETAWEQYF. The chain carries TRBV2 and TRBJ2-7, with a possible D match to TRBD1 (5 bases). Germline CDR1 and CDR2: SNHLY and FYNNEI. This CDR3 spans 12 amino acids. V was shortened by 3 bases and J by 7 bases, with 10 bases between the two germline ends.

CDR3 coding DNA: TGTGCCAGCAGCTTAGCTTCTCGGGCAGGGGTGTACGAGCAGTACTTC. This encodes CASSLASRAGVYEQYF. This chain connects TRBV7-8 to TRBJ2-7, with D tentatively TRBD1 (6 bases). This CDR3 spans 16 amino acids. Trimming took 0 bases from V and 4 from J, leaving 16 bases between them. CDR1 is SGHVS, CDR2 FQNEAQ, per germline.